This T cell receptor (beta chain) was profiled in a study of T-cell reconstitution after alpha-beta-depleted transplantation in children. Unique molecular identifiers were incorporated when the TCRbeta library was constructed. TCRdb ran MiXCR on the PCR reads and lists one entry per CDR3 protein. The table lists 170,000 or so distinct CDR3 sequences, roughly 7.5% of them singletons. This clonotype was counted at least ten times. The CDR3 consists of 15 residues. Deletions cut 4 bases from V and 4 bases from J, with 15 bases between. This TCR derives from a human donor who donated a stem cell graft to a child with Wiskott-Aldrich syndrome. The sample consisted of PBMCs from the stem cell graft donor, taken from the stem cell graft. The rearrangement uses TRBV12-3 or TRBV12-4 and TRBJ2-3; D is perhaps TRBD1 (6 bases). The chain's CDR3 is CASSSTGSFADTQYF. CDR3 nucleotides: TGTGCCAGCAGTTCCACAGGGTCGTTTGCAGATACGCAGTATTTT.